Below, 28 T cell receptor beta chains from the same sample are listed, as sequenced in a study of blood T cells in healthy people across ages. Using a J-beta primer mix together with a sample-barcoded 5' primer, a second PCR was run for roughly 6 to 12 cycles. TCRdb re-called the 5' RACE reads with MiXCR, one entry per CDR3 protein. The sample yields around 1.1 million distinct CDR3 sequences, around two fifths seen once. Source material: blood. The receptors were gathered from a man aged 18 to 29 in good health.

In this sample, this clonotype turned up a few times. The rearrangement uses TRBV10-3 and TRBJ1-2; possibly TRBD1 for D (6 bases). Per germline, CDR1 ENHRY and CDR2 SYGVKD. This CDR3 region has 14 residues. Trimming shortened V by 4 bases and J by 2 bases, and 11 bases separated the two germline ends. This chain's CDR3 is CAISVAGVNYGYTF. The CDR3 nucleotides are TGTGCCATCAGTGTAGCAGGGGTCAACTATGGCTACACCTTC.

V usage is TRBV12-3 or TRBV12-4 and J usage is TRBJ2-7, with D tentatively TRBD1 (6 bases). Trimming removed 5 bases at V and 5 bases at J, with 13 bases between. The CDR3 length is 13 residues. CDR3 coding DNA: TGTGCCAGCAGTAATCGACAGGTCCACGAGCAGTACTTC. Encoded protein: CASSNRQVHEQYF.

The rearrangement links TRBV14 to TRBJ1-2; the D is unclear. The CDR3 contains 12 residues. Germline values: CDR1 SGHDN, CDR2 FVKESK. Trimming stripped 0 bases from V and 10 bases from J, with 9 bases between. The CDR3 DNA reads TGTGCCAGCAGCCAAGATCGCCGACTCTACACCTTC. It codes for CASSQDRRLYTF. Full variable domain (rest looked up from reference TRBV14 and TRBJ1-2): EAGVTQFPSHSVIEKGQTVTLRCDPISGHDNLYWYRRVMGKEIKFLLHFVKESKQDESGMPNNRFLAERTGGTYSTLKVQPAELEDSGVYFCASSQDRRLYTFGSGTRLTVV.

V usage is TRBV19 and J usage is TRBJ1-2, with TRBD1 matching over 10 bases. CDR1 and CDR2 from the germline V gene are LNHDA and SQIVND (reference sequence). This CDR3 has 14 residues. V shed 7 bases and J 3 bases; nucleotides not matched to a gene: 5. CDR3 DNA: TGTGCCAGTACCAGAGGACAGGGGGACTATGGCTACACCTTC. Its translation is CASTRGQGDYGYTF.

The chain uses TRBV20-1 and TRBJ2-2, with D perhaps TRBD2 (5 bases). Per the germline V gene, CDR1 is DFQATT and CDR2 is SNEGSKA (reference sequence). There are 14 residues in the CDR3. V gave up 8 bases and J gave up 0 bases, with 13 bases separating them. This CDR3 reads CSCGRQSNTGELFF. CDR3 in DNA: TGCAGTTGCGGGCGCCAATCGAACACCGGGGAGCTGTTTTTT.

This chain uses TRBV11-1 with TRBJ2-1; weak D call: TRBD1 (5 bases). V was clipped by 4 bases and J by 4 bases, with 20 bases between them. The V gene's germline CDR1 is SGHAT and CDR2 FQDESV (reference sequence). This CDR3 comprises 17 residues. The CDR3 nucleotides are TGTGCCAGCAGCTCTGCAAGGACACGTCGAGCTTACAATGAGCAGTTCTTC. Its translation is CASSSARTRRAYNEQFF.

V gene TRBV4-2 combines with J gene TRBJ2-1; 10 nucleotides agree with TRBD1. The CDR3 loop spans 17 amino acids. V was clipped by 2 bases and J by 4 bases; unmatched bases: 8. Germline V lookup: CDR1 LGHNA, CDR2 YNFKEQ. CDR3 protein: CASSQNARTGGYNEQFF. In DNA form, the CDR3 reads TGTGCCAGCAGCCAAAATGCGAGGACAGGGGGTTACAATGAGCAGTTCTTC.

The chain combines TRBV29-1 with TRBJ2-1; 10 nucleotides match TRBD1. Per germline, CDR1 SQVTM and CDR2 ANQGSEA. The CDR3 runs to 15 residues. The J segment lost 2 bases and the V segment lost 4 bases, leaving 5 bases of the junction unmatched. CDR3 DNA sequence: TGCAGCGTTGCCTTCGGACAGGGGGCCTACAATGAGCAGTTCTTC. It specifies CSVAFGQGAYNEQFF.

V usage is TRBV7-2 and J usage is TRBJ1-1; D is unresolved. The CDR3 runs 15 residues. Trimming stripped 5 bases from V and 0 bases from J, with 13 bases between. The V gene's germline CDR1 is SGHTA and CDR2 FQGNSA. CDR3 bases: TGTGCCAGCAGCCCACCCCGAGAGTTGAACACTGAAGCTTTCTTT. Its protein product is CASSPPRELNTEAFF. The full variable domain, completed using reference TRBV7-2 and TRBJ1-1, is GAGVSQSPSNKVTEKGKDVELRCDPISGHTALYWYRQSLGQGLEFLIYFQGNSAPDKSGLPSDRFSAERTGGSVSTLTIQRTQQEDSAVYLCASSPPRELNTEAFFGQGTRLTVV.

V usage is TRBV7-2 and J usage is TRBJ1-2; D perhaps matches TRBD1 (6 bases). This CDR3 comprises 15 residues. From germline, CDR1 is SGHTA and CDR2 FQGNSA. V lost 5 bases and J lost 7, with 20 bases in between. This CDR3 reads CASSRGQTDLSGYTF. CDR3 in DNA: TGTGCCAGCAGCAGAGGACAGACAGACTTATCTGGCTACACCTTC.

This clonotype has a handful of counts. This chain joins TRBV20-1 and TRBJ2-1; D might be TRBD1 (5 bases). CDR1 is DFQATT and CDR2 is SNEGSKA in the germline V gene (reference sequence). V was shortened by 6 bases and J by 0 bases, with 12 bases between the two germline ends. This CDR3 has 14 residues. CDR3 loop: CSARRGNSYNEQFF. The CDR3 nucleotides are TGCAGTGCCAGAAGGGGTAACTCCTACAATGAGCAGTTCTTC.

In DNA, the CDR3 is TGTGCCAGCAGCTTCGAACAGGGTGACGAAGAGACCCAGTACTTC. This gives the protein CASSFEQGDEETQYF. J is TRBJ2-5 and V is TRBV7-9, with a possible D match to TRBD1 (6 bases). V gave up 3 bases and J gave up 3 bases, with 14 bases separating them. Germline loops: CDR1 SEHNR, CDR2 FQNEAQ (reference sequence). The CDR3 has 15 residues.

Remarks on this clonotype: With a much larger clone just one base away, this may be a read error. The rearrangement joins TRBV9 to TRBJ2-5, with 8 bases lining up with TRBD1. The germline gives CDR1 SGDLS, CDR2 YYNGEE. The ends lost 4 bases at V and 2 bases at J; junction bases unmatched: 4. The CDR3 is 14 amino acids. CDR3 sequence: CASSPWDRQETQYF. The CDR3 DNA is TGTGCCAGCAGCCCCTGGGACAGGCAAGAGACCCAGTACTTC.

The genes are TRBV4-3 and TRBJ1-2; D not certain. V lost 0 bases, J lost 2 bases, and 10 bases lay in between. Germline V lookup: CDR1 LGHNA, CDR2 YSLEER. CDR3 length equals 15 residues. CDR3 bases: TGCGCCAGCAGCCAAGATCTTGTAGGGAACTATGGCTACACCTTC. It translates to CASSQDLVGNYGYTF.

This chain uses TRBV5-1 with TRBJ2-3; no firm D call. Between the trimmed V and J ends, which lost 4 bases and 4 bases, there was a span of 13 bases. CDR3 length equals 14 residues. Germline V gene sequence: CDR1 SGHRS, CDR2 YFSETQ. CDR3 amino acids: CASSPTQNPDTQYF. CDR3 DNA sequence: TGCGCCAGCAGCCCGACCCAGAACCCAGATACGCAGTATTTT.

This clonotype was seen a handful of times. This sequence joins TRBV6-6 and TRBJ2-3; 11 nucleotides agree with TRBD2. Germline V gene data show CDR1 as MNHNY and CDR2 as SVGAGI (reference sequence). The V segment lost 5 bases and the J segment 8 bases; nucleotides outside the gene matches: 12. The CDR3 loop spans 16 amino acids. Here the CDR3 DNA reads TGTGCCAGCAGTCCACTTCGAGGGCTAGCGGGGGGTACGCAGTATTTT. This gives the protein CASSPLRGLAGGTQYF.

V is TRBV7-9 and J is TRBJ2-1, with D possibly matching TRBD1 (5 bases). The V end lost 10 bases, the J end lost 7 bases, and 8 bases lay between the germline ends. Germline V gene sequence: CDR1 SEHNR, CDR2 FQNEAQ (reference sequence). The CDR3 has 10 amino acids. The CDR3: CATRANEQFF. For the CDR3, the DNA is TGTGCCACCAGGGCAAATGAGCAGTTCTTC.

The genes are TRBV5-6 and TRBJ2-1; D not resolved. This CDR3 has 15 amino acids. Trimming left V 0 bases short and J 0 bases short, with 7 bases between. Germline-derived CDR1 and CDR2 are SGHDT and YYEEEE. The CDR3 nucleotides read TGTGCCAGCAGCTTGGTCCCGGTCTCCTACAATGAGCAGTTCTTC. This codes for CASSLVPVSYNEQFF.

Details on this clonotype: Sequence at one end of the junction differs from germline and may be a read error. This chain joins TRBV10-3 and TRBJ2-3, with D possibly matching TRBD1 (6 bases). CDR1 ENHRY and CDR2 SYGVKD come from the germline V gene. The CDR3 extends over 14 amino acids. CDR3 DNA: TGTGCCGTCAGTGATAGGGGGAGCACAGATACGCAGTATTTT. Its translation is CAVSDRGSTDTQYF.

The CDR3 loop is CASSFGVYGSYNEQFF. CDR3 sequence (DNA): TGTGCCAGCAGCTTCGGAGTTTACGGCTCCTACAATGAGCAGTTCTTC. The chain is built from TRBV7-3 and TRBJ2-1; D is unclear. The length of the CDR3 is 16 residues. V was shortened by 3 bases and J by 0 bases, with 12 bases between the two germline ends. Germline V CDR1 and CDR2: SGHTA, FQGTGA.

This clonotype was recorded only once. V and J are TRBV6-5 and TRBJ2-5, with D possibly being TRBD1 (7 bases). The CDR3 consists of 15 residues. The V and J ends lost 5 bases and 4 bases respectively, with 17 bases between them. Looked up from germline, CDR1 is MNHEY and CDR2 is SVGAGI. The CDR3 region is CASSGGTANLETQYF. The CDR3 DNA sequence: TGTGCCAGCAGTGGGGGGACAGCAAACCTAGAGACCCAGTACTTC.

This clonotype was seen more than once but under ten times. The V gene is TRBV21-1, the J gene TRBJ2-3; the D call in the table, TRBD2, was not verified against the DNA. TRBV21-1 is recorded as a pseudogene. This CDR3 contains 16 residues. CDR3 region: CASSLRGLASTDTQYF. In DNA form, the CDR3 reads TGTGCCAGCAGCCTTAGGGGACTAGCTAGCACAGATACGCAGTATTTT.

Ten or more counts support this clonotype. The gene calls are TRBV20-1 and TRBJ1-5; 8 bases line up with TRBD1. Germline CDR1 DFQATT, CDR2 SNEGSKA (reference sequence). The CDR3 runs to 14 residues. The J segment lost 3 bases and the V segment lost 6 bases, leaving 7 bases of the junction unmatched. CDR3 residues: CSALPTGDNQPQHF. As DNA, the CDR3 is TGCAGTGCCCTACCGACAGGGGACAATCAGCCCCAGCATTTT.

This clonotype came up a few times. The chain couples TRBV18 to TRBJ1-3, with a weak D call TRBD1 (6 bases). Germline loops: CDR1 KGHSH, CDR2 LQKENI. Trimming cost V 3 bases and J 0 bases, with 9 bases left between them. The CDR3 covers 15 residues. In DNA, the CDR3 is TGTGCCAGCTCACCCGGACAGTCCTCTGGAAACACCATATATTTT. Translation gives CASSPGQSSGNTIYF.

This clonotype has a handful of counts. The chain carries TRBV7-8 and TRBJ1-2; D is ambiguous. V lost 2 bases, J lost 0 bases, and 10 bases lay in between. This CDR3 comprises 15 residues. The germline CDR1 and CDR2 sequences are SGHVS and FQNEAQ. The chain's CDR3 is CASSLSAGTNYGYTF. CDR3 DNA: TGTGCCAGCAGCTTATCAGCTGGGACTAACTATGGCTACACCTTC.

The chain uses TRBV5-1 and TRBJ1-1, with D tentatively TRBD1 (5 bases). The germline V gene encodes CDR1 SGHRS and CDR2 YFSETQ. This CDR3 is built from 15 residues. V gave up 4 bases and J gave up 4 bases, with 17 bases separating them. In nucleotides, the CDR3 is TGCGCCAGCAGCCCCAGGGCGGAGTCGGTCACTGAAGCTTTCTTT. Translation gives CASSPRAESVTEAFF.

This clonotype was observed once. In DNA, the CDR3 is TGTGCCAGCAGCCACGGGCTGGGTGGCTACACCTTC. Protein: CASSHGLGGYTF. V and J are TRBV4-2 and TRBJ1-2; D remains ambiguous. The CDR3 totals 12 residues. V lost 3 bases to trimming and J lost 7 bases, with 9 bases between them. Looked up from germline, CDR1 is LGHNA and CDR2 is YNFKEQ.

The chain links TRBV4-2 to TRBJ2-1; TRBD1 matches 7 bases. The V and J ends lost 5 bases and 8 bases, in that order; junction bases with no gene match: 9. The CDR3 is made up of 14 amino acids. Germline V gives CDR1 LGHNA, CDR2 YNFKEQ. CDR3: CASSNRQGTHEQFF. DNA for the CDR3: TGTGCCAGCAGCAATAGACAGGGTACCCATGAGCAGTTCTTC.